The 14 T cell receptor beta chains below come from one sample, sequenced in a study of T cell responses to AZD1222 COVID-19 vaccine. Only in-frame clones appear in the TCRdb table, and some are missing; sequencing was by immunoSEQ multiplex PCR. The sample gives 200,000 or so clones, almost 95% of which show up once; 7% to 9.5% is in the top ten. This material consisted of peripheral blood, taken on day 0 of AZD1222 vaccination. All receptors derive from an adult in good health.

The chain has TRBV15 and TRBJ1-1; D unresolved. The CDR3 is 14 amino acids. The V gene's germline CDR1 is LNHNV and CDR2 YYDKDF (reference sequence). Trimming pared 5 bases from V and 3 bases from J, leaving 13 bases between. This CDR3 reads CATSSPGWDTEAFF. For the CDR3, the DNA is TGTGCCACCAGCTCCCCGGGTTGGGACACTGAAGCTTTCTTT.

The chain employs TRBV27 and TRBJ2-3; TRBD1 might be the D (5 bases). From germline, CDR1 is MNHEY and CDR2 SMNVEV (reference sequence). V shed 3 bases and J shed 0 bases, with 10 bases lying between them. The CDR3 covers 15 residues. In DNA, the CDR3 is TGTGCCAGCAGTTTCCAGGGTGTTAGCACAGATACGCAGTATTTT. Its protein product is CASSFQGVSTDTQYF.

The V gene is TRBV18, the J gene TRBJ2-3; 9 nucleotides match TRBD1. The CDR3 runs 17 residues. With 4 bases clipped from V and 2 bases from J, the junction kept 10 bases outside the gene matches. CDR1 is KGHSH and CDR2 is LQKENI in the germline V gene. CDR3 in amino acids: CASSRFTGGSSTDTQYF. CDR3 coding DNA: TGTGCCAGCTCACGATTCACAGGGGGCTCGTCCACAGATACGCAGTATTTT.

The chain joins TRBV15 to TRBJ2-1, with TRBD1 matching 11 bases. The CDR3 has 17 amino acids. V lost 2 bases and J lost 3; bases outside the gene matches: 6. CDR1 is LNHNV, CDR2 YYDKDF, per germline (reference sequence). The DNA for the CDR3 is TGTGCCACCAGCAGAATATTCGGGACAGGGGGCTACAATGAGCAGTTCTTC. Translation gives CATSRIFGTGGYNEQFF.

The DNA of the CDR3 is TGTGCCAGCAGTTGGGACCGCAATCAGCCCCAGCATTTT. As protein: CASSWDRNQPQHF. This rearrangement joins TRBV28 to TRBJ1-5, with a tentative D call TRBD1 (5 bases). The CDR3 has 13 amino acids. Germline V gives CDR1 MDHEN, CDR2 SYDVKM. V lost 4 bases and J 2 bases, leaving 6 bases between the germline ends. Full variable domain (remainder filled in from reference TRBV28 and TRBJ1-5): DVKVTQSSRYLVKRTGEKVFLECVQDMDHENMFWYRQDPGLGLRLIYFSYDVKMKEKGDIPEGYSVSREKKERFSLILESASTNQTSMYLCASSWDRNQPQHFGDGTRLSIL.

V is TRBV5-8 and J is TRBJ1-1; 7 bases map to TRBD1. Germline V gene lookup returns CDR1 SGHTS and CDR2 YDEGEE. This CDR3 comprises 16 residues. V was clipped by 1 base and J by 0 bases; unmatched bases: 6. The DNA of the CDR3 is TGTGCCAGCAGCTTGTTATTTGGGACAGTGAACACTGAAGCTTTCTTT. This encodes CASSLLFGTVNTEAFF.

This chain joins TRBV27 and TRBJ2-3; 8 bases align to TRBD2. With 0 bases clipped from V and 2 bases from J, the junction kept 7 bases outside the gene matches. From germline, CDR1 is MNHEY and CDR2 SMNVEV (reference sequence). The CDR3 contains 17 residues. As DNA, the CDR3 is TGTGCCAGCAGTTTATCGATAACGGGAGGGCACACAGATACGCAGTATTTT. It specifies CASSLSITGGHTDTQYF.

The chain joins TRBV27 to TRBJ1-1; maybe TRBD1 (5 bases). Deletions cut 10 bases from V and 5 bases from J, with 11 bases between. This CDR3 is 11 amino acids long. CDR1 is MNHEY and CDR2 is SMNVEV in the germline V gene (reference sequence). The CDR3 sequence is CATGTWTEAFF. The DNA for the CDR3 is TGTGCCACAGGGACTTGGACTGAAGCTTTCTTT.

The chain couples TRBV28 to TRBJ2-1; D might be TRBD2 (6 bases). This CDR3 is built from 12 residues. Trimming removed 8 bases from V and 7 bases from J, with 12 bases in between. CDR1 MDHEN and CDR2 SYDVKM come from the germline V gene. The CDR3 region is CASLREGNEQFF. As DNA, the CDR3 is TGTGCCAGCCTGCGGGAAGGAAATGAGCAGTTCTTC.

V gene TRBV2 combines with J gene TRBJ2-7; 15 bases fit TRBD2. Germline CDR1 is SNHLY and CDR2 is FYNNEI. This CDR3 comprises 16 residues. V lost 6 bases to trimming and J lost 0 bases; unmatched junction nucleotides: 3. The CDR3 reads CASSGLAGGLSYEQYF. Here the CDR3 DNA reads TGTGCCAGCAGCGGACTAGCGGGAGGGCTCTCCTACGAGCAGTACTTC.

V usage is TRBV27 and J usage is TRBJ1-1, with D perhaps TRBD1 (5 bases). V was clipped by 2 bases and J by 7 bases, with 14 bases between them. The CDR3 contains 14 residues. CDR1 MNHEY and CDR2 SMNVEV come from the germline V gene (reference sequence). CDR3 sequence: CASSLRRGPSEAFF. The CDR3 bases are TGTGCCAGCAGTTTAAGGAGGGGCCCTAGTGAAGCTTTCTTT.

The chain has TRBV27 and TRBJ2-1, with D possibly being TRBD2 (5 bases). The CDR3 sequence is 13 residues long. Trimming took off 7 bases at V and 5 bases at J, with 12 bases between the two ends. CDR1 and CDR2 from the germline V gene are MNHEY and SMNVEV (reference sequence). CDR3: CASTPASHNEQFF. The CDR3, as DNA: TGTGCCAGCACCCCGGCTAGCCACAATGAGCAGTTCTTC.

V usage is TRBV2 and J usage is TRBJ2-7; tentatively, D is TRBD2 (5 bases). The CDR3 is 14 amino acids. Germline CDR1 SNHLY, CDR2 FYNNEI. V was pared by 6 bases and J by 1 base, with 13 bases between. The CDR3 sequence is CASRRVGGSYEQYF. The CDR3 bases are TGTGCCAGCAGGAGGGTCGGCGGATCCTACGAGCAGTACTTC. Full variable domain (remainder filled in from reference TRBV2 and TRBJ2-7): EPEVTQTPSHQVTQMGQEVILRCVPISNHLYFYWYRQILGQKVEFLVSFYNNEISEKSEIFDDQFSVERPDGSNFTLKIRSTKLEDSAMYFCASRRVGGSYEQYFGPGTRLTVT.

The J gene is TRBJ1-5, the V gene TRBV15; unclear D gene. Trimming cost V 4 bases and J 3 bases, with 10 bases left between them. The CDR3 spans 14 residues. CDR1 is LNHNV and CDR2 is YYDKDF in the germline V gene (reference sequence). Written as DNA, the CDR3 is TGTGCCACCAGCACGGACCTAAACAATCAGCCCCAGCATTTT. This translates into CATSTDLNNQPQHF.